This T cell receptor (beta chain) is drawn from a study of control samples from healthy donors and cancer patients. V lost 7 bases, J lost 0 bases, and 15 bases lay in between. The CDR3 totals 15 residues. Germline CDR1 is MNHEY and CDR2 is SVGAGI. Profiling relied on immunoSEQ multiplex PCR, and the TCRdb table lists in-frame clones only, not all of them. This table has 150,000 or so clones, roughly 90% appearing once. The chain has TRBV6-5 and TRBJ1-1; TRBD1 might be the D (6 bases). The receptor's source is a man between 25 and 39 years old in good health. Sequencing was performed on blood. The CDR3 bases are TGTGCCAGCACTTTGGGGGGGGGCTTGAACACTGAAGCTTTCTTT. Translation: CASTLGGGLNTEAFF.